The clone carrying this TCR beta chain was picked up a small number of times. These data originate in a study of radiotherapy plus CTLA-4 blockade in lung cancer. In the study overall: Disease control was present in more than 25% of patients, and objective responses in about 18%.

Germline CDR1 and CDR2: MDHEN and SYDVKM. The CDR3 has 15 residues. V lost 2 bases to trimming and J lost 2 bases; unmatched junction nucleotides: 3. Chemo-refractory metastatic non-small-cell lung cancer patients underwent focal radiation alongside CTLA-4 blockade with ipilimumab. Produced via immunoSEQ multiplex PCR; TCRdb's table is partial and in-frame only. The table includes more than 75,000 clones, roughly 79% detected once. The source was peripheral blood, collected from a patient treated with radiotherapy plus ipilimumab. The TCR originated in a human donor with non-small cell lung cancer who had a partial response to radiotherapy plus ipilimumab. Some clones in this sample may be carry-over from other donors' samples. This rearrangement joins TRBV28 to TRBJ2-7; TRBD2 agrees at 10 bases. The CDR3 loop is CASSLGTSGAYEQYF. The CDR3 DNA reads as TGTGCCAGCAGTTTAGGCACTAGCGGGGCCTACGAGCAGTACTTC.